This T cell receptor (beta chain) was recovered during a study of OX40 agonist ivuxolimab in advanced cancers. Note on this clone: Its specificity is unknown.

CDR3 size: 15 residues. Trimming took 4 bases from V and 6 from J, leaving 16 bases between them. Germline V gives CDR1 SGHAT, CDR2 FQNNGV. Study results and caveats: The antigens recognized by the expanded peripheral T cells, that is their antigen specificity, were not determined. Partial responders receiving 0.1-3.0 mg/kg showed among the lowest clonal expansion.

Using immunoSEQ multiplex PCR, the repertoire was profiled, and TCRdb retains in-frame clones only, with some absent. The sample lists approximately 31,000 clones, around 87% seen once, with 25% in the top ten. This chain uses TRBV11-2 with TRBJ2-1, with D uncertain. The sequence was obtained from an adult with an advanced solid tumor such as melanoma, head and neck, liver or kidney cancer. The sample here was CD4+ or CD8+ T cells sorted from blood, taken in a trial of the OX40 agonist ivuxolimab. The CDR3 coding sequence is TGTGCCAGCAGCTCCGGCGACCCGACTGCCAATGAGCAGTTCTTC. Its protein is CASSSGDPTANEQFF.